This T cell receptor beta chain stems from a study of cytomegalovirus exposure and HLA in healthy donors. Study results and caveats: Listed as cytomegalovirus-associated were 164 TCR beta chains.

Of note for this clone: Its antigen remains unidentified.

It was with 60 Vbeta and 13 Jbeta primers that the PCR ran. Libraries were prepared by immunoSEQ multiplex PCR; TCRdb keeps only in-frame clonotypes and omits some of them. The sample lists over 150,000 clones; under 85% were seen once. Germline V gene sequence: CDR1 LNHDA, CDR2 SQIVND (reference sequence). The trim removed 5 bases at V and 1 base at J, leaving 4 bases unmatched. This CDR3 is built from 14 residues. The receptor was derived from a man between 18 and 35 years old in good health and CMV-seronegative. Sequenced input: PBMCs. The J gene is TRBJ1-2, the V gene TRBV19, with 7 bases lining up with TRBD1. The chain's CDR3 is CASSLTGRNYGYTF. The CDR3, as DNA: TGTGCCAGTAGTTTGACAGGGCGTAACTATGGCTACACCTTC.